Shown below are 20 T cell receptor beta chains from a single sample sequenced in a study of control samples from healthy donors and cancer patients (dated by TCRdb to 2020 to 2022). Receptors were amplified or captured by the immunoSEQ multiplex PCR assay. TCRdb provides this immuneACCESS table in a form limited to in-frame rearrangements. Some clones are lacking; in checked studies, under half of them reflect an unresolved V gene, and why the rest are absent is not known. This sample gives some 140,000 clones in total; about 94% of them show up just once. 14% of the sample rests with the top ten. The sample was PBMCs. The receptors were sampled from a man in his fifties or sixties with colorectal cancer.

V and J are TRBV10-3 and TRBJ2-2, with D hard to call. Germline V gene lookup returns CDR1 ENHRY and CDR2 SYGVKD. The CDR3 is made up of 13 amino acids. V shed 4 bases and J shed 1 base, with 4 bases lying between them. This chain's CDR3 is CAISVGNTGELFF. The CDR3 DNA follows: TGTGCCATCAGTGTCGGGAACACCGGGGAGCTGTTTTTT.

The chain has TRBV4-3 and TRBJ2-3; 11 bases are shared with TRBD2. CDR3 size: 14 residues. CDR1 LGHNA and CDR2 YSLEER come from the germline V gene. J gave up 4 bases and V 3 bases, and 0 bases lay outside the gene matches. CDR3 sequence reads: CASSQGLAADTQYF. The CDR3 DNA sequence: TGCGCCAGCAGCCAGGGACTAGCGGCAGATACGCAGTATTTT.

The CDR3 sequence: CASSQSPGRNTQYF. CDR3 coding DNA: TGCGCCAGCAGCCAGTCCCCAGGGAGGAATACGCAGTATTTT. J is TRBJ2-3 and V is TRBV4-1, with D perhaps matching TRBD2 (6 bases). V lost 3 bases to trimming and J lost 7 bases, with 14 bases between them. This CDR3 spans 14 amino acids. The germline V gene encodes CDR1 MGHRA and CDR2 YSYEKL.

This chain uses TRBV5-6 with TRBJ1-1; tentatively, D is TRBD1 (5 bases). Germline CDR1 SGHDT, CDR2 YYEEEE. The V end was cut by 0 bases, the J end by 6 bases, with 9 bases between. This CDR3 spans 13 amino acids. The CDR3 nucleotides read TGTGCCAGCAGCTTGGCATCAGGGTCTGAAGCTTTCTTT. Translating it yields CASSLASGSEAFF.

V and J are TRBV27 and TRBJ2-1, with 7 nucleotides matching TRBD2. Germline V gene lookup returns CDR1 MNHEY and CDR2 SMNVEV (reference sequence). The CDR3 consists of 15 residues. With 4 bases clipped from V and 9 bases from J, the junction kept 12 bases outside the gene matches. The CDR3 DNA sequence: TGTGCCAGCAGTTCGTCCCTAGCGGCCGAGGGTGAGCAGTTCTTC. It specifies CASSSSLAAEGEQFF.

J is TRBJ1-1 and V is TRBV5-1; D is possibly TRBD1 (5 bases). Trimming removed 4 bases at V and 0 bases at J, with 10 bases between. CDR1 SGHRS and CDR2 YFSETQ come from the germline V gene. The CDR3 length is 14 residues. CDR3 DNA sequence: TGCGCCAGCAGCCGGACATTGATGAACACTGAAGCTTTCTTT. It specifies CASSRTLMNTEAFF. Full variable domain (remainder filled in from reference TRBV5-1 and TRBJ1-1): KAGVTQTPRYLIKTRGQQVTLSCSPISGHRSVSWYQQTPGQGLQFLFEYFSETQRNKGNFPGRFSGRQFSNSRSEMNVSTLELGDSALYLCASSRTLMNTEAFFGQGTRLTVV.

CDR3 sequence: CASSLLGDTEAFF. DNA for the CDR3: TGTGCCAGCAGTTTACTGGGGGACACTGAAGCTTTCTTT. The chain combines TRBV28 with TRBJ1-1; D possibly corresponds to TRBD1 (5 bases). Germline V lookup: CDR1 MDHEN, CDR2 SYDVKM. The CDR3 totals 13 residues. V was shortened by 2 bases and J by 3 bases, with 7 bases between the two germline ends.

The chain carries TRBV25-1 and TRBJ2-3, with a weak D call TRBD1 (6 bases). CDR3 length: 15 amino acids. Germline lookup yields CDR1 MGHDK and CDR2 SYGVNS. Deletions cut 7 bases from V and 1 base from J, with 15 bases between. This CDR3 is CASNEGEGGTDTQYF. The CDR3, as DNA: TGTGCCAGCAACGAGGGCGAGGGGGGCACAGATACGCAGTATTTT.

The rearrangement uses TRBV10-3 and TRBJ1-2, with TRBD1 identical over 7 bases. CDR3 size: 14 residues. Trimming removed 1 base from V and 4 bases from J; junction bases left unmatched: 3. Germline CDR1 reads ENHRY; CDR2 reads SYGVKD. The chain's CDR3 is CAISELGQLYGYTF. CDR3 in DNA: TGTGCCATCAGTGAGTTGGGACAGCTCTATGGCTACACCTTC.

The chain joins TRBV29-1 to TRBJ2-3; 7 bases line up with TRBD2. The CDR3 sequence is 14 residues long. V shed 3 bases, J shed 3 bases, and the junction held 6 bases outside the gene matches. Germline-derived CDR1 and CDR2 are SQVTM and ANQGSEA. The CDR3 loop reads CSVEFPSGTDTQYF. Written as DNA, the CDR3 is TGCAGCGTTGAGTTCCCTAGCGGAACAGATACGCAGTATTTT.

DNA for the CDR3: TGTGCCAGCAGTTACGGTTTGGGGGCAGGGTCACCCCTCCACTTT. Its protein product is CASSYGLGAGSPLHF. J is TRBJ1-6 and V is TRBV6-2 or TRBV6-3; possible D gene TRBD1, 6 bases. This CDR3 contains 15 residues. CDR1 is MNHEY, CDR2 SVGEGT, per germline. V dropped 2 bases and J dropped 10 bases, with 15 bases sitting between them.

This chain connects TRBV18 to TRBJ1-5, with D unclear. The V gene lost 3 bases and the J gene lost 5 bases, with 8 bases spanning the gap. Per the germline V gene, CDR1 is KGHSH and CDR2 is LQKENI. This CDR3 contains 13 residues. Written as DNA, the CDR3 is TGTGCCAGCTCACCCGGGCCTGATCAGCCCCAGCATTTT. Translated: CASSPGPDQPQHF.

The chain uses TRBV24-1 and TRBJ1-1, with TRBD1 matching over 9 bases. The V gene's germline CDR1 is KGHDR and CDR2 SFDVKD. V shed 2 bases and J 2 bases; nucleotides not matched to a gene: 8. The CDR3 is 17 amino acids. Here the CDR3 reads CATSDCDRGWVNTEAFF. CDR3 nucleotide sequence: TGTGCCACCAGTGATTGTGACAGGGGGTGGGTAAACACTGAAGCTTTCTTT.

The rearrangement joins TRBV28 to TRBJ1-4; TRBD1 might be the D (6 bases). From germline, CDR1 is MDHEN and CDR2 SYDVKM. This CDR3 is built from 17 residues. The V end lost 6 bases, the J end lost 3 bases, and 20 bases lay between the germline ends. The CDR3 protein is CASRMRGGFYSNEKLFF. CDR3 sequence (DNA): TGTGCCAGCAGGATGAGGGGGGGGTTTTATTCTAATGAAAAACTGTTTTTT.

This chain connects TRBV10-1 to TRBJ1-2; 7 bases fit TRBD1. The CDR3 is 13 residues long. V was pared by 10 bases and J by 1 base, with 6 bases of the junction left unmatched. CDR1 and CDR2 (germline): WNHNN, SYGVQD (reference sequence). The DNA of the CDR3 is TGCGCCACTGACAGGGAGGGTAACTATGGCTACACCTTC. Residues: CATDREGNYGYTF.

V gene TRBV7-5 combines with J gene TRBJ1-3. TRBV7-5 counts as a pseudogene. The CDR3 has 12 residues. The CDR3 loop is CARSLEGNTIYF. CDR3 sequence (DNA): TGTGCCAGAAGCTTAGAGGGAAACACCATATATTTT.

This sequence joins TRBV10-3 and TRBJ1-1, with 7 bases matching TRBD1. The CDR3 is 15 amino acids. J gave up 7 bases and V 0 bases, and 8 bases lay outside the gene matches. The germline V gene encodes CDR1 ENHRY and CDR2 SYGVKD. CDR3 nucleotide sequence: TGTGCCATCAGTGAGTCGGAAGGGGGCATGGGTGAAGCTTTCTTT. This translates into CAISESEGGMGEAFF.

The chain combines TRBV11-2 with TRBJ2-7, with TRBD1 matching over 10 bases. The CDR3 length is 17 residues. Germline V CDR1 and CDR2: SGHAT, FQNNGV. Germline trimming cut 5 bases from V and 9 bases from J; bases unmatched to any gene: 19. This CDR3 is CASSPYVPGTGDFGQYF. CDR3 bases: TGTGCCAGCAGCCCTTATGTGCCCGGGACAGGGGACTTTGGGCAGTACTTC. Supplemented by reference TRBV11-2 and TRBJ2-7, the full variable domain reads EAGVAQSPRYKIIEKRQSVAFWCNPISGHATLYWYQQILGQGPKLLIQFQNNGVVDDSQLPKDRFSAERLKGVDSTLKIQPAKLEDSAVYLCASSPYVPGTGDFGQYFGPGTRLTVT.

The genes are TRBV5-4 and TRBJ2-2, with D perhaps matching TRBD1 (5 bases). This CDR3 region has 14 residues. Germline V CDR1 and CDR2: SGHNT, YYREEE (reference sequence). Trimming removed 4 bases at V and 4 bases at J, with 11 bases between. CDR3: CASSEGVGTGELFF. The CDR3 nucleotides read TGTGCCAGCAGCGAAGGGGTTGGCACCGGGGAGCTGTTTTTT.

V usage is TRBV28 and J usage is TRBJ1-1, with D perhaps matching TRBD1 (6 bases). The germline gives CDR1 MDHEN, CDR2 SYDVKM. The CDR3 covers 14 residues. Trimming took 4 bases from V and 1 from J, leaving 10 bases between them. CDR3 coding DNA: TGTGCCAGCAGTTCACAGGGACCGAACACTGAAGCTTTCTTT. Protein: CASSSQGPNTEAFF.